This T cell receptor (beta chain) was recovered during a study of cytomegalovirus exposure and HLA in healthy donors (dated 2017 in TCRdb). With respect to the entire study: According to an earlier analysis of 450 to 650 of the donors, roughly 180 million T cells yielded 120 million or so unique TCR beta sequences and about 300 Gb of sequence data. Donor age, sex, ethnicity and CMV serostatus were compiled together with the repertoire data. Both class I and class II loci were covered by HLA typing, at four-digit resolution. The T cell repertoires of roughly 660 subjects were profiled by immunosequencing and related to cytomegalovirus serostatus. To decide whether each TCR beta V gene segment behaved as functional or pseudogenic, an earlier analysis of some 600 of the donors relied on high-throughput TCR beta sequencing. Among about 390 genotyped donors of the cohort, an average of around 240,000 unique TCR beta nucleotide sequences were sequenced per donor, approximately 20% of them non-productive. An early release that covered approximately 600 HLA-typed donors contained about 300 gigabases of sequencing data and tens of millions of unique TCR sequences. Of the 300 to 450 genotyped donors, approximately 81% were placed in the genetic ancestry cluster associated with self-reported Caucasian donors. The study was designed to test whether signatures of past pathogen exposure could be identified by cataloging public T cell receptors. Besides the first cohort of 666 subjects, a separate validation cohort made up of roughly 120 different subjects was used. In a later genetic analysis, genome-wide SNP genotypes for about 55% of the 666 donors were used, and that subset was treated as a discovery cohort. Rather than using new phenotypic data, the later analysis identified candidate immune exposures from TCR beta sequences and from how often those sequences occurred across donors. Roughly five DR-DQ haplotypes were handled as single units for association and clustering, since linkage in the cohort was strong. To study patterns of TCR occurrence, a later analysis re-analyzed previously published TCR beta repertoires from several hundred donors and added high-resolution HLA genotyping. Every repertoire in the discovery cohort had been generated on one and the same sequencing platform. The study combined high-throughput TCR immunosequencing, statistical association of individual TCRs with disease status, and machine learning to predict cytomegalovirus infection status. Typing coverage varied by locus: 629-630 donors for A, B, C, DRB1 and DQB1; around 560 for DQA1; more than 600 for DPA1; roughly 450 for DPB1. Results and caveats for the whole study, not just this receptor: Because counts were too low, around 18 rarely observed V segments, including chromosome 9 orphons, were left out of the earlier analysis of 500 to 650 of the donors. Because HLA typing was unavailable for some donors at each locus, only the typed subset was used in association tests. A total of 164 TCR beta chains were listed by the study as associated with cytomegalovirus. In both the original and validation cohorts, the classifier was reported to diagnose cytomegalovirus status with high specificity and sensitivity. A cluster of highly shared sequence variants was judged likely to represent a technical artifact of the sequencing pipeline. Correlated functional status among segregating V segments might reflect linkage disequilibrium, but an unknown experimental factor could not be ruled out. A later analysis associated 15,000 or so TCR beta sequences with specific HLA alleles at a false discovery rate of 0.05. In vitro tests confirmed that three of the cytomegalovirus-associated TCR beta chains recognize cytomegalovirus antigens. Several of the top co-occurrence clusters appeared to be linked to parvovirus B19, influenza, CMV and Epstein-Barr virus, according to a later analysis. Only TCR beta chains were sequenced in this cohort, and the absence of alpha or paired-chain data limited detectable features. Strong co-occurrence of HLA alleles, especially DR and DQ, made assigning TCR associations to individual alleles difficult. A later analysis found that most CMV-associated TCR beta chains appeared HLA-restricted, with HLA associations seemingly driven largely by CMV exposure. According to the authors, the approach could potentially be generalized to other disease states and immunological phenotypes. Because the 87-base-pair reads could not distinguish some IMGT-functional V segments, including TRBV6-2 and TRBV6-3, those segments were excluded. V-gene and J-gene trimming of TCR beta chains was associated with a missense DCLRE1C variant in a later genetic analysis, and the association was replicated in an independent cohort. Immune exposure information for the cohort was limited to CMV serostatus. While some public TCRs were present in many individuals, most TCR sequences turned up only very rarely across donors. A further reported finding was that TCR beta sequences accurately predicted the HLA-A and HLA-B alleles for most subjects in the first cohort. Compared with equally common non-associated chains, HLA-associated TCR beta chains in a later analysis were more clonally expanded and had lower generation probabilities. A later genetic analysis reported fewer N-insertions in productive TCRs among donors in an Asian-associated ancestry cluster than the roughly 700-donor mean. An earlier analysis of 587 of the donors showed that most TCR beta V segments appeared in productive rearrangements either about 87% or about 30% of the time, which broadly matched IMGT annotations. Presence/absence analyses assumed roughly uniform sequencing depth across donors, an assumption that may not hold. In a later analysis, the rate of TCR association differed among HLA loci, with DRB1 alleles having the most associated TCRs and HLA-C alleles having the fewest.

Library creation used the immunoSEQ multiplex PCR assay. For the multiplex PCR, a mixture combining 60 forward primers for TCR Vbeta segments and 13 reverse primers for TCR Jbeta segments was used. Amplification of the CDR3 region of rearranged TCR beta genes was performed with a multiplex PCR assay on genomic DNA. The amplified TCR beta libraries were sequenced on the Illumina HiSeq System as 87-base-pair reads. The source study handled its data this way. A later analysis tallied approximately 87 million unique TCR beta chains across the 600 to 700 repertoires, and approximately 12 million of those chains were shared by two or more donors. To remove PCR and sequencing errors, raw reads were error-corrected and collapsed into unique sequences using a nearest-neighbor algorithm that merged closely related sequences. To assign V, D and J gene segments, CDR3 sequences were aligned to IMGT reference sequences. For a sequence to be retained, a match of at least six nucleotides was required to both a V gene segment and a J gene segment. A rearrangement counted as productive if the CDR3 had no stop codons and remained in frame with V and J, and every other rearrangement counted as non-productive. Following IMGT convention, CDR3 was defined as the stretch from the second conserved V-encoded cysteine to the conserved J-encoded phenylalanine. Sequences without an unambiguous match to a single V gene segment were excluded from the earlier analysis of almost 600 of the donors. An earlier analysis of 587 of the donors called V segments functional above 56.7% productive rearrangements and segregating when the between-donor standard deviation exceeded 5%. A statistical classification framework was built to diagnose cytomegalovirus status from the catalog of TCR beta chain sequences. In a later analysis, TCR nucleotide sequences were compared against IMGT/GENE-DB human TR gene sequences so that V and J genes could be assigned. A later analysis assigned CDR3 sequences and most-parsimonious VDJ recombination scenarios with the TCRdist pipeline. A later analysis defined each TCR beta chain by its CDR3 amino acid sequence plus V-gene family, and excluded reads lacking a unique V-gene family. As a way to deal with suspected cross-contamination and a sequencing artifact, a later analysis dropped 450 to 700 nucleotide sequences that were highly shared and had low generation probability. For each public chain, a later analysis derived a clonal expansion index from normalized ranks of inferred template counts within each repertoire. In a later analysis, generation probabilities were computed using a VDJ recombination model fitted to out-of-frame rearrangements, and the results were checked against IGoR. A later analysis scored TCR-TCR, TCR-HLA and TCR-CMV co-occurrence with hypergeometric tests, applying a repertoire-size bias correction to TCR pairs. False discovery rates were estimated in a later analysis by permuting HLA or CMV assignments 20 times. A later analysis grouped co-occurring TCRs with DBSCAN, adding TCRdist sequence similarity when clustering within HLA-allele-positive subsets. Repertoires with fewer than 30,000 or more than 120,000 public chains were left out of co-occurrence clustering, as were several repertoires with anomalous nucleotide sharing. This immuneACCESS table, as held by TCRdb, lists in-frame sequences with V and J called but not all clones. Of the missing ones, under half trace to an unresolved V gene in checked studies; the others have no known cause. The V and J calls and clone size were taken over from that table, and D and trimming were inferred from the DNA. The sample includes 60,000 to 75,000 clones, with 74% observed a single time. The ten largest clones add up to more than 9.5% of the sample.

CDR1 and CDR2, per the germline V gene, are MDHEN and SYDVKM. From the cysteine up to the phenylalanine, the CDR3 has a length of 14 residues. This entry keeps only the CDR3 DNA: 42 bases, framed from base 1. Cut back by 7 bases and 8 bases, the V and J ends lie 17 bases apart. In total, about 650 healthy bone marrow donors made up the cohort. Cohort members were all nominally healthy when sampled, although unrecorded immune exposures were likely present. The donor was CMV seropositive and was included in the group of 250 to 350 seropositive cohort members. A peripheral blood sample was provided by each donor, and peripheral blood mononuclear cells were used for TCR beta sequencing. The Qiagen DNeasy Blood Extraction Kit was used to extract genomic DNA from the blood cell samples. In the case of this clone: Its cognate antigen has yet to be identified. Base qualities are not provided; no much larger clone lies one nucleotide away.

The sample consisted of PBMCs. In this chain, TRBV28 is recombined with TRBJ1-4; a tentative D call is TRBD1 (6 bases match). The TCR originated in a woman aged 55-70 years in good health and CMV-seropositive. Here the CDR3 is given as CASKIGGAGEKLFF. At the DNA level, the sequence is TGTGCCAGCAAGATCGGGGGGGCGGGGGAAAAACTGTTTTTT.